This T cell receptor beta chain was captured by sequencing in a study of blood T cell repertoires in COVID-19. Looking at the study overall: There were acute and convalescent COVID-19 samples, and they came from the United States, Italy and Spain. Nucleic acid was either cDNA or gDNA, and it came from T cells, B-cell-depleted T cells, or PBMCs.

Authors' methods: Counts of nucleated cells, estimated from reference gene primer amplification, were obtained. Sequencing used immunoSEQ multiplex PCR; TCRdb keeps in-frame clones, though not all of them. V and J calls and clone size come straight from that table; D and trimming were deduced from the DNA. Here the sample spans just under 150,000 clones, around 90% being singletons. Looked up from germline, CDR1 is LNHDA and CDR2 is SQIVND (reference sequence). This CDR3 is built from 13 residues. Trimming took off 4 bases at V and 4 bases at J, with 8 bases between the two ends. This receptor was taken from a woman aged 50 to 65 with acute or convalescent COVID-19. Sequenced sample: peripheral blood. The rearrangement uses TRBV19 and TRBJ2-1, with D tentatively TRBD1 (6 bases). CDR3 amino acids: CASSNRVYNEQFF. The CDR3, as DNA: TGTGCCAGTAGTAACAGGGTATACAATGAGCAGTTCTTC. The full variable domain, completed using reference TRBV19 and TRBJ2-1, is DGGITQSPKYLFRKEGQNVTLSCEQNLNHDAMYWYRQDPGQGLRLIYYSQIVNDFQKGDIAEGYSVSREKKESFPLTVTSAQKNPTAFYLCASSNRVYNEQFFGPGTRLTVL.